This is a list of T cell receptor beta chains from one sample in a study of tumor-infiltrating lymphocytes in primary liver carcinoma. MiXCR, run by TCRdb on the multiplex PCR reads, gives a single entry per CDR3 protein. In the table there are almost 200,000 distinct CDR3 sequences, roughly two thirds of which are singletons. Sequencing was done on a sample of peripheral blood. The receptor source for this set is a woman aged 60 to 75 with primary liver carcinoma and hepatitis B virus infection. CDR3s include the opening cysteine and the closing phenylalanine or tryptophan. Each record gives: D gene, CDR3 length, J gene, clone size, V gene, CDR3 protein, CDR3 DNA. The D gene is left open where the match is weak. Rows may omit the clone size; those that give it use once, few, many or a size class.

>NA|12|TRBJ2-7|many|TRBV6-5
CASSGPGGEQYF
TGTGCCAGCAGTGGCCCAGGAGGCGAGCAGTACTTC
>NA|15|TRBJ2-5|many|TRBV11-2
CASSLIMGPQETQYF
TGTGCCAGCAGCTTAATTATGGGGCCTCAAGAGACCCAGTACTTC
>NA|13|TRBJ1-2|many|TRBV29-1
CSAPSATNYGYTF
TGCAGCGCCCCCTCGGCCACTAACTATGGCTACACCTTC
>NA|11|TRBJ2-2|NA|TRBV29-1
CSGWRHRGAVF
TGCAGCGGCTGGCGGCACCGGGGAGCTGTTTTT
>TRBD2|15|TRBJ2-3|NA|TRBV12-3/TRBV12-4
CASGRTGGRTDTQYF
TGTGCCAGCGGCCGAACGGGAGGGCGTACAGATACGCAGTATTTT
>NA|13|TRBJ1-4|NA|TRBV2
CAGSERTSEKLFF
TGTGCCGGCAGTGAAAGGACTTCCGAAAAACTGTTTTTT
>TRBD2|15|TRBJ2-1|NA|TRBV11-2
CASSPGLACHNEQFF
TGTGCCAGCAGCCCCGGACTAGCGTGCCACAATGAGCAGTTCTTC
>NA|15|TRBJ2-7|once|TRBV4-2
CASSQEWTTNLGQYF
TGTGCCAGCAGCCAAGAATGGACTACCAACCTGGGGCAGTACTTC
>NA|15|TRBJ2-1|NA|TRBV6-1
CASSALSSPYNEQFF
TGTGCCAGCAGTGCTCTTAGCAGCCCCTACAATGAGCAGTTCTTC
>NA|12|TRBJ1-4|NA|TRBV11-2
CASSRWSEKLSF
TGTGCCAGCAGCCGGTGGAGTGAAAAACTGTCTTTC
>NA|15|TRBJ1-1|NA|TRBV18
CASSKSGTDNTEAFF
TGTGCCAGCTCCAAATCCGGGACGGACAACACTGAAGCTTTCTTT
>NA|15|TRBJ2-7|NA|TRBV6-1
CAGSEAIGSSYEHYF
TGTGCCGGCAGTGAGGCGATCGGGAGCTCCTATGAGCATTACTTC
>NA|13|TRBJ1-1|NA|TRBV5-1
CASSLVQSTEAFF
TGCGCCAGCAGCTTGGTACAGAGTACTGAAGCTTTCTTT
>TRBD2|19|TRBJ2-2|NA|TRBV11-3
CASSLDHLRTSGTSGELFF
TGTGCCAGCAGCTTAGATCACTTGCGGACCAGCGGGACTAGCGGGGAGCTGTTTTTT
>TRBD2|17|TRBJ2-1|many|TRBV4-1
CASSPATSGPTYNEQFF
TGCGCCAGCAGCCCAGCGACTAGCGGGCCGACTTACAATGAGCAGTTCTTC
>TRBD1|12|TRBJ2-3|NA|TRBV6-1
CTSSETGRTQYF
TGTACCAGCAGTGAGACAGGGCGTACGCAGTATTTT
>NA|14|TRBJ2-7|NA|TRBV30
CASSLRGPPYEQYF
TGTGCGAGTTCTCTCAGGGGTCCTCCCTACGAGCAGTACTTC
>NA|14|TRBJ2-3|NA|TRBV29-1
CSVGNQGSTDTQYF
TGCAGCGTTGGTAACCAAGGGAGCACAGATACGCAGTATTTT